These 30 T cell receptor beta chains originate from one sample sequenced in a study of T cell responses to AZD1222 COVID-19 vaccine. Assay used: immunoSEQ multiplex PCR; TCRdb lists only in-frame clones, some missing. The table has more than 250,000 clones, 85% to 95% seen once. The sequencing here drew on peripheral blood, taken on day 0 of AZD1222 vaccination. The receptor set was obtained from an adult in good health.

The rearrangement uses TRBV7-6 and TRBJ1-4; possible D gene TRBD1, 6 bases. V was cut by 0 bases and J by 8 bases, with 13 bases left in between. Germline V lookup: CDR1 SGHVS, CDR2 FNYEAQ. The CDR3 covers 15 residues. CDR3 in DNA: TGTGCCAGCAGCTTAGCGTCGGGACATTGGGAAAAACTGTTTTTT. It specifies CASSLASGHWEKLFF.

This chain links TRBV11-2 with TRBJ2-7; D is possibly TRBD2 (5 bases). The germline V gene encodes CDR1 SGHAT and CDR2 FQNNGV. The CDR3 has 13 amino acids. Between the trimmed V and J ends, which lost 0 bases and 5 bases, there was a span of 8 bases. CDR3 sequence: CASSLDMRDEQYF. CDR3 DNA: TGTGCCAGCAGCTTAGATATGCGGGACGAGCAGTACTTC.

The chain links TRBV28 to TRBJ2-7; TRBD1 matches 7 bases. Per the germline V gene, CDR1 is MDHEN and CDR2 is SYDVKM. This CDR3 contains 13 residues. V lost 6 bases and J lost 6; bases outside the gene matches: 8. CDR3 in amino acids: CASRSDREFEQYF. CDR3 DNA: TGTGCCAGCAGGTCAGACAGGGAGTTCGAGCAGTACTTC.

The gene calls are TRBV4-1 and TRBJ1-6; D remains unclear. Trimming removed 0 bases from V and 7 bases from J, with 7 bases in between. The germline V gene has CDR1 MGHRA and CDR2 YSYEKL. This CDR3 comprises 14 residues. Here the CDR3 reads CASSQDTKNSPLHF. In nucleotides, the CDR3 is TGCGCCAGCAGCCAAGACACGAAAAATTCACCCCTCCACTTT.

The V gene is TRBV28, the J gene TRBJ1-1, with TRBD1 matching 7 bases. V shed 5 bases and J 5 bases; nucleotides not matched to a gene: 11. The CDR3 loop spans 15 amino acids. Germline V gene sequence: CDR1 MDHEN, CDR2 SYDVKM. The CDR3 loop is CASSPLGAGGTEAFF. The CDR3 DNA reads as TGTGCCAGCAGTCCCCTGGGGGCAGGGGGAACTGAAGCTTTCTTT.

This chain connects TRBV2 to TRBJ2-7; maybe TRBD2 (6 bases). The germline V gene encodes CDR1 SNHLY and CDR2 FYNNEI. This CDR3 has 12 residues. The V end lost 8 bases, the J end lost 6 bases, and 14 bases lay between the germline ends. The CDR3 reads CASGGRRAEQYF. In DNA, the CDR3 is TGTGCCAGCGGGGGAAGGAGGGCCGAGCAGTACTTC.

The rearrangement joins TRBV21-1 to TRBJ2-3; TRBD2, as called in the table, went unchecked against the DNA. TRBV21-1 is a documented pseudogene. The CDR3 sequence is 15 residues long. The CDR3 spells CASSWLAGGSDTQYF. The CDR3 nucleotides read TGTGCCAGCAGCTGGCTAGCGGGAGGTTCAGATACGCAGTATTTT.

V and J are TRBV5-1 and TRBJ2-2; 8 bases fit TRBD2. This CDR3 is 15 amino acids long. V lost 4 bases, J lost 7 bases, and 9 bases stayed unmatched. CDR1 and CDR2 from the germline V gene are SGHRS and YFSETQ. The chain's CDR3 is CASSAQAGAVGELFF. In DNA, the CDR3 is TGCGCCAGCAGCGCACAAGCGGGAGCCGTCGGGGAGCTGTTTTTT.

V usage is TRBV18 and J usage is TRBJ1-1, with 12 bases lining up with TRBD1. This CDR3 is built from 17 residues. The ends lost 4 bases at V and 4 bases at J; junction bases unmatched: 10. CDR1 and CDR2 (germline): KGHSH, LQKENI. The CDR3 DNA follows: TGTGCCAGCTCACTCCTGGGACAGGGGGCGTCGAGCACTGAAGCTTTCTTT. Translated: CASSLLGQGASSTEAFF. Combining the CDR3 with reference TRBV18 and TRBJ1-1 gives the whole variable domain NAGVMQNPRHLVRRRGQEARLRCSPMKGHSHVYWYRQLPEEGLKFMVYLQKENIIDESGMPKERFSAEFPKEGPSILRIQQVVRGDSAAYFCASSLLGQGASSTEAFFGQGTRLTVV.

This chain joins TRBV27 and TRBJ2-5, with TRBD2 matching over 8 bases. Trimming at V came to 11 bases and at J to 5 bases, leaving 7 bases not matched to a gene. The CDR3 consists of 12 residues. Germline CDR1 and CDR2: MNHEY and SMNVEV (reference sequence). This chain's CDR3 is CACGSGEETQYF. The DNA of the CDR3 is TGTGCCTGCGGTAGCGGGGAGGAGACCCAGTACTTC.

V is TRBV6-2 or TRBV6-3 and J is TRBJ2-2; D not certain. This CDR3 has 16 residues. Germline assignment: CDR1 MNHEY and CDR2 SVGEGT. Trimming removed 2 bases from V and 3 bases from J, with 13 bases in between. The CDR3 is CASSYARPKDTGELFF. The CDR3 bases are TGTGCCAGCAGTTACGCTAGGCCCAAGGACACCGGGGAGCTGTTTTTT.

V and J are TRBV6-4 and TRBJ2-2, with no clear D. The length of the CDR3 is 14 residues. Germline assignment: CDR1 MRHNA and CDR2 SNTAGT. The V end lost 6 bases, the J end lost 6 bases, and 14 bases lay between the germline ends. CDR3 in amino acids: CASRVGPMAGELFF. The CDR3 DNA is TGTGCCAGCAGGGTAGGCCCCATGGCCGGGGAGCTGTTTTTT.

V usage is TRBV14 and J usage is TRBJ1-2; D is possibly TRBD1 (5 bases). Trimming removed 4 bases at V and 6 bases at J, with 12 bases between. Germline V gene sequence: CDR1 SGHDN, CDR2 FVKESK. The CDR3 contains 13 residues. Here the CDR3 DNA reads TGTGCCAGCAGCCCCCTTCGGGGGGATGGCTACACCTTC. Translated: CASSPLRGDGYTF.

This clone was detected once. The chain carries TRBV6-5 and TRBJ2-7; D not certain. The CDR3 has 13 amino acids. The V gene's germline CDR1 is MNHEY and CDR2 SVGAGI. Trimming pared 5 bases from V and 5 bases from J, leaving 13 bases between. The CDR3 sequence: CASSRPRADEQYF. The CDR3, as DNA: TGTGCCAGCAGTCGGCCTCGGGCGGACGAGCAGTACTTC.

CDR3 bases: TGTGCCAGCAGCTCCGGGACAGGGAGGACCGGGGAGCTGTTTTTT. Translated: CASSSGTGRTGELFF. The V gene is TRBV7-7, the J gene TRBJ2-2, with 9 bases lining up with TRBD1. V dropped 4 bases and J dropped 5; count of bases not matched to a gene: 5. This CDR3 comprises 15 residues. CDR1 and CDR2 from the germline V gene are SSHAT and FNYEAQ (reference sequence).

The genes are TRBV3-1 (or the pseudogene TRBV3-2) and TRBJ2-7; D is uncertain. V lost 4 bases and J 3 bases, leaving 10 bases between the germline ends. Germline loops: CDR1 LGHDT, CDR2 YNNKEL (reference sequence). The length of the CDR3 is 13 residues. The CDR3 is CASSRLGDYEQYF. As DNA, the CDR3 is TGTGCCAGCAGCCGGCTAGGAGACTACGAGCAGTACTTC.

This clone was seen a handful of times. The rearrangement uses TRBV7-7 and TRBJ2-7, with TRBD1 matching 7 bases. V gave up 3 bases and J gave up 7 bases; unmatched junction bases: 6. The length of the CDR3 is 13 residues. Germline assignment: CDR1 SSHAT and CDR2 FNYEAQ (reference sequence). The CDR3 here is CASSLDRLREQYF. CDR3 in DNA: TGTGCCAGCAGCTTGGACAGGCTGAGGGAGCAGTACTTC.

The V gene is TRBV28, the J gene TRBJ2-2; D gene uncertain. CDR1 and CDR2 from the germline V gene are MDHEN and SYDVKM. The CDR3 spans 13 residues. Trimming removed 11 bases from V and 5 bases from J, with 15 bases in between. The DNA of the CDR3 is TGTGCCTCCACCGGCTCCCCGACCGGGGAGCTGTTTTTT. Its protein is CASTGSPTGELFF.

This chain links TRBV14 with TRBJ2-1, with 8 nucleotides matching TRBD1. Germline CDR1 and CDR2: SGHDN and FVKESK. Losses at the gene ends were 3 bases for V and 7 bases for J; bases not matched to a gene: 5. CDR3 length equals 14 residues. The CDR3 reads CASSHTRTGNEQFF. In DNA, the CDR3 is TGTGCCAGCAGCCACACCCGGACAGGGAATGAGCAGTTCTTC.

The chain recombines TRBV12-3 or TRBV12-4 with TRBJ1-2; no reliable D call. Trimming shortened V by 11 bases and J by 6 bases, and 16 bases separated the two germline ends. The CDR3 has 12 amino acids. CDR3 nucleotide sequence: TGTGCCTCAGGTCCCGGAGGGCATGGCTACACCTTC. This gives the protein CASGPGGHGYTF.

The sample holds one count of this clone. The germline gene is not matched at one end of the junction; a read error may be the cause. Written as DNA, the CDR3 is TGTGCCAGCGGAGCACTAGCGAGCCTTGAGTTT. Encoded protein: CASGALASLEF. The rearrangement joins TRBV2 to TRBJ2-3; 7 nucleotides agree with TRBD2. This CDR3 region has 11 residues. In germline, CDR1 is SNHLY, CDR2 FYNNEI.

This sequence joins TRBV7-6 and TRBJ1-3; no reliable D call. Germline V gives CDR1 SGHVS, CDR2 FNYEAQ. The length of the CDR3 is 15 residues. Trimming shortened V by 1 base and J by 0 bases, and 7 bases separated the two germline ends. Here the CDR3 reads CASSLGESSGNTIYF. The CDR3, as DNA: TGTGCCAGCAGCTTAGGGGAAAGCTCTGGAAACACCATATATTTT.

The chain uses TRBV6-2 or TRBV6-3 and TRBJ2-1; tentatively, D is TRBD2 (5 bases). CDR1 is MNHEY, CDR2 SVGEGT, per germline. V was cut by 4 bases and J by 7 bases, with 14 bases left in between. This CDR3 has 14 residues. The CDR3 protein is CASSLPSPLNEQFF. As DNA, the CDR3 is TGTGCCAGCAGTTTGCCTAGCCCCCTTAATGAGCAGTTCTTC.

The V call is TRBV19, the J call TRBJ1-2, with D possibly TRBD1 on 5 matching bases. The CDR3 is 16 residues long. V lost 0 bases to trimming and J lost 3 bases, with 14 bases between them. The germline CDR1 and CDR2 sequences are LNHDA and SQIVND (reference sequence). The CDR3 sequence: CASSIDLVTAHYGYTF. CDR3 DNA: TGTGCCAGTAGTATAGATCTAGTGACAGCCCACTATGGCTACACCTTC.

The chain recombines TRBV6-5 with TRBJ1-4; D is unclear. The length of the CDR3 is 16 residues. V lost 0 bases and J 4 bases, leaving 12 bases between the germline ends. CDR1 and CDR2 (germline): MNHEY, SVGAGI. The DNA for the CDR3 is TGTGCCAGCAGTTACTCGATTGTACACAGTAATGAAAAACTGTTTTTT. Its translation: CASSYSIVHSNEKLFF.

V gene TRBV19 combines with J gene TRBJ1-6; D is possibly TRBD1 (5 bases). The V end lost 10 bases, the J end lost 8 bases, and 21 bases lay between the germline ends. The CDR3 contains 15 residues. Germline V gene sequence: CDR1 LNHDA, CDR2 SQIVND (reference sequence). CDR3 in DNA: TGTGCCACCCATATCGGGACCGGAGTCTATTCACCCCTCCACTTT. Translated: CATHIGTGVYSPLHF.

The chain is built from TRBV25-1 and TRBJ1-6; D gene unclear. The CDR3 covers 12 residues. V shed 4 bases and J shed 9 bases, with 7 bases lying between them. CDR1 is MGHDK and CDR2 is SYGVNS in the germline V gene. CDR3 coding DNA: TGTGCCAGCAGTGTTTCTGGTTCACCCCTCCACTTT. It encodes CASSVSGSPLHF.

The chain has TRBV28 and TRBJ1-2, with D perhaps TRBD1 (6 bases). The CDR3 is 13 residues long. The ends were cut back, 6 bases at V and 3 bases at J, with 11 bases in the middle. Germline lookup yields CDR1 MDHEN and CDR2 SYDVKM. The CDR3 DNA reads TGTGCCAGCAGCTGGGGGCAGGACTATGGCTACACCTTC. Protein product: CASSWGQDYGYTF.

The chain couples TRBV5-5 to TRBJ1-2, with D hard to call. Trimming shortened V by 3 bases and J by 2 bases, and 5 bases separated the two germline ends. The CDR3 loop spans 12 amino acids. CDR1 is SGHKS and CDR2 is YYEKEE in the germline V gene (reference sequence). CDR3: CASSWGNYGYTF. CDR3 sequence (DNA): TGTGCCAGCAGCTGGGGAAACTATGGCTACACCTTC.

This chain connects TRBV19 to TRBJ1-4; TRBD1 aligns across 7 bases. The CDR3 length is 14 residues. J was trimmed by 6 bases and V by 6 bases; bases with no gene match: 7. Looked up from germline, CDR1 is LNHDA and CDR2 is SQIVND (reference sequence). CDR3 nucleotides: TGTGCCAGTAGGGCGACAGGGTTGGATGAAAAACTGTTTTTT. Its protein is CASRATGLDEKLFF.